This TCR beta chain was retrieved from a study of T-cell reconstitution after alpha-beta-depleted transplantation in children. Germline V CDR1 and CDR2: LGHDT, YNNKEL (reference sequence). V was clipped by 3 bases and J by 7 bases, with 27 bases between them. The CDR3 is 18 amino acids. It was with unique molecular identifiers that the TCRbeta library was prepared. TCRdb re-called the PCR reads with MiXCR, one entry per CDR3 protein. The sample contains fewer than 550,000 distinct CDR3 sequences, approximately 11% of which appear only once. This receptor was obtained from a human donor who donated a stem cell graft to a child with acute myeloid leukemia. This sample comprised PBMCs from the stem cell graft donor, obtained from the stem cell graft. The rearrangement links TRBV3-1 to TRBJ1-1; D remains ambiguous. The CDR3 nucleotides are TGTGCCAGCAGCCATGTGATTTTGGGGTCTCCAAACCGTAATGAAGCTTTCTTT. Translation gives CASSHVILGSPNRNEAFF.